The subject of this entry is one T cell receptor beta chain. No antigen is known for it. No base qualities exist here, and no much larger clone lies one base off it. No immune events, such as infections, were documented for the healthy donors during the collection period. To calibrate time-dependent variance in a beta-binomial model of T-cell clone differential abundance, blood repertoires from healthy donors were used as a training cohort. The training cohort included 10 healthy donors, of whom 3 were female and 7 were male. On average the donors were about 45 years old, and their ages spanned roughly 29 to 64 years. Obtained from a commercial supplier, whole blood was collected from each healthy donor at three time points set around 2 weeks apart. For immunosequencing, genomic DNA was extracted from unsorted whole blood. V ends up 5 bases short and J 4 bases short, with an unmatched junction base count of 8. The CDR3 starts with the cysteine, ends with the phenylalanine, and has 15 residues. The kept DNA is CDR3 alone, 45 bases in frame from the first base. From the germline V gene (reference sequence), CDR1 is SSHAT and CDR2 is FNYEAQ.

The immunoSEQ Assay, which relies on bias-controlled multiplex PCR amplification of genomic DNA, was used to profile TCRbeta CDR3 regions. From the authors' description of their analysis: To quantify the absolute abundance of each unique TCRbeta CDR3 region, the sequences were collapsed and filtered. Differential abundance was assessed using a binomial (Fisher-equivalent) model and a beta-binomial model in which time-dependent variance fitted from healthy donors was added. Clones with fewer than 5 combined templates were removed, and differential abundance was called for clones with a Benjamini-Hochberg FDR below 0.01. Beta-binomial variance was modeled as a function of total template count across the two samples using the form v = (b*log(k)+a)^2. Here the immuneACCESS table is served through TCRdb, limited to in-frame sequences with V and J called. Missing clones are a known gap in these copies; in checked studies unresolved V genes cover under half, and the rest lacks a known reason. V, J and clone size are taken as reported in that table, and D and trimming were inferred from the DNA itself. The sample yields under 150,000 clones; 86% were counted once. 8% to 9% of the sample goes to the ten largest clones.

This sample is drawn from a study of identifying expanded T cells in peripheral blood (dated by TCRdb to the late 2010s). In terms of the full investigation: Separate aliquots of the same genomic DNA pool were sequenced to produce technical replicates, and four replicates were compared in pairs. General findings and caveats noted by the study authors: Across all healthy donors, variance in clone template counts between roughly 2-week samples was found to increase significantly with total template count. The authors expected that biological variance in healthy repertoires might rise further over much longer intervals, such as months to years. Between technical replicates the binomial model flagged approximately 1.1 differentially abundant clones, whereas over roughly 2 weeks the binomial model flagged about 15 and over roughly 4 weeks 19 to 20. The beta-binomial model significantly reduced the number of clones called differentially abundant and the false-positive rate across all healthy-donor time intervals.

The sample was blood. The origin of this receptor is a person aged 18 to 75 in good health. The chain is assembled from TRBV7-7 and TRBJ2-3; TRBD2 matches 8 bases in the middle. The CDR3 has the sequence CASSAGGGSADTQYF. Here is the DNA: TGTGCCAGCAGCGCGGGGGGCGGGTCAGCAGATACGCAGTATTTT.